These 17 T cell receptor beta chains share one sample of origin, sequenced in a study of human T cells and chemical hapten exposure (dated by TCRdb to about 2021). The library was produced with RACE. The instrument was a NextSeq 500. TCRdb's own reprocessing of the public reads used fastp at Q25 and MiXCR and kept productive beta chains. One record per CDR3 amino acid sequence lists the most common genes and DNA. The sample yields roughly 380,000 distinct CDR3 sequences; roughly 5% were counted once. The ten largest make up 2% to 3% of the sample. The sample's time point, from its label and the paper: pre-sensitization, week 0. Read against the paper, the sample's treatment or condition label means: therapeutic diphenylcyclopropenone sensitization with weekly scalp DPC. The sequences come from whole blood, collected in connection with sensitization to the hapten diphenylcyclopropenone (DPC). The source of these receptors is a woman aged 50 to 60 with alopecia areata. Some clones in this sample may be carry-over from other donors' samples.

There are many counts of this clonotype. The chain links TRBV7-6 to TRBJ2-7; 12 nucleotides align to TRBD2. V was clipped by 2 bases and J by 2 bases; unmatched bases: 16. CDR1 SGHVS and CDR2 FNYEAQ come from the germline V gene. There are 20 residues in the CDR3. The CDR3 is CASSLMEAIGLAGTTYEQYF. The CDR3 region has the DNA TGTGCCAGCAGCTTAATGGAAGCCATTGGACTAGCGGGGACCACCTACGAGCAGTACTTC.

This clonotype occurred many times. V gene TRBV6-6 combines with J gene TRBJ2-1; possibly TRBD2 for D (6 bases). V shed 4 bases and J shed 6 bases, with 10 bases lying between them. The CDR3 loop spans 13 amino acids. Germline loops: CDR1 MNHNY, CDR2 SVGAGI (reference sequence). DNA for the CDR3: TGTGCCAGCAGTTGGGGAGGAGCCAATGAGCAGTTCTTC. Residues: CASSWGGANEQFF.

This clonotype appeared many times. The chain is built from TRBV11-2 and TRBJ2-3; no firm D call. The CDR3 runs to 14 residues. The V gene's germline CDR1 is SGHAT and CDR2 FQNNGV. The V end lost 3 bases, the J end lost 2 bases, and 9 bases lay between the germline ends. The chain's CDR3 is CASSFSRTTDTQYF. The CDR3 coding sequence is TGTGCCAGCAGCTTCTCCCGGACCACAGATACGCAGTATTTT.

This clonotype was recorded at least ten times. V is TRBV6-5 and J is TRBJ2-7, with a tentative D call TRBD1 (6 bases). This CDR3 spans 14 amino acids. Deletions cut 3 bases from V and 3 bases from J, with 12 bases between. From germline, CDR1 is MNHEY and CDR2 SVGAGI. For the CDR3, the DNA is TGTGCCAGCAGTTATGGACAGAATTTCTACGAGCAGTACTTC. Translating it yields CASSYGQNFYEQYF.

This chain joins TRBV10-1 and TRBJ2-5; 10 nucleotides match TRBD1. Trimming removed 0 bases from V and 5 bases from J; junction bases left unmatched: 9. This CDR3 contains 17 residues. Per the germline V gene, CDR1 is WNHNN and CDR2 is SYGVQD (reference sequence). The CDR3 region has the DNA TGCGCCAGCAGTGAGTCGAACTTGGGACAGGGGATGGAGACCCAGTACTTC. This codes for CASSESNLGQGMETQYF.

This clonotype came up a few times. The genes are TRBV10-3 and TRBJ2-3; D may match TRBD1 or TRBD2 (5 bases each). The CDR3 covers 17 residues. The V end was cut by 2 bases, the J end by 0 bases, with 15 bases between. Germline CDR1 is ENHRY and CDR2 is SYGVKD. The CDR3 DNA reads as TGTGCCATCAGTGAGCGGGACCGTCGCATGAGCACAGATACGCAGTATTTT. Translation gives CAISERDRRMSTDTQYF.

This clonotype was recorded many times. This chain joins TRBV14 and TRBJ2-7; 10 bases map to TRBD2. The germline gives CDR1 SGHDN, CDR2 FVKESK. The CDR3 totals 13 residues. The V segment lost 8 bases and the J segment 0 bases; nucleotides outside the gene matches: 1. The CDR3 DNA follows: TGTGCCAGCTCTAGCGGGGGCTCCTACGAGCAGTACTTC. This sequence encodes CASSSGGSYEQYF. Based on the CDR3 plus reference TRBV14 and TRBJ2-7, the full variable domain is EAGVTQFPSHSVIEKGQTVTLRCDPISGHDNLYWYRRVMGKEIKFLLHFVKESKQDESGMPNNRFLAERTGGTYSTLKVQPAELEDSGVYFCASSSGGSYEQYFGPGTRLTVT.

This clonotype was recorded a few times. This chain links TRBV20-1 with TRBJ2-1; D ambiguous. The CDR3 sequence is 17 residues long. Germline CDR1 DFQATT, CDR2 SNEGSKA (reference sequence). The germline V and J ends were trimmed by 0 bases and 3 bases, with 18 bases remaining between them. CDR3 bases: TGCAGTGCTAGAGACCCCGTCCCCCAGCTGAACTACAATGAGCAGTTCTTC. Translation gives CSARDPVPQLNYNEQFF.

This clonotype occurred many times. The V call is TRBV10-1, the J call TRBJ2-4; possible D gene TRBD1, 6 bases. The CDR3 covers 17 residues. The V end lost 6 bases, the J end lost 0 bases, and 18 bases lay between the germline ends. The germline V gene has CDR1 WNHNN and CDR2 SYGVQD (reference sequence). CDR3 region: CASSIKQGSLAKNIQYF. CDR3 sequence (DNA): TGCGCCAGCAGCATAAAACAGGGCAGCTTAGCCAAAAACATTCAGTACTTC.

This clonotype was seen repeatedly, ten times or more. The chain couples TRBV3-1 to TRBJ1-1, with D tentatively TRBD1 (6 bases). The ends were cut back, 0 bases at V and 7 bases at J, with 9 bases in the middle. Germline assignment: CDR1 LGHDT and CDR2 YNNKEL (reference sequence). The CDR3 is 13 amino acids. CDR3: CASSQDLQGEAFF. For the CDR3, the DNA is TGTGCCAGCAGCCAAGATCTACAGGGTGAAGCTTTCTTT.

This clonotype was seen ten or more times. The chain joins TRBV6-1 to TRBJ2-3, with a possible D match to TRBD1 (6 bases). Germline values: CDR1 MNHNS, CDR2 SASEGT. Trimming stripped 6 bases from V and 3 bases from J, with 10 bases between. The CDR3 is made up of 13 amino acids. The CDR3 nucleotides are TGTGCCAGCAGCGGGGACATGACAGATACGCAGTATTTT. Translating it yields CASSGDMTDTQYF.

This clonotype has ten or more counts. The gene calls are TRBV12-3 or TRBV12-4 and TRBJ2-7, with D perhaps matching TRBD1 or TRBD2 (6 bases each). The V and J ends lost 3 bases and 10 bases respectively, with 22 bases between them. This CDR3 is 15 amino acids long. The DNA of the CDR3 is TGTGCCAGCAGTTTTTCTGGGGGCGGGGTGAACCTTCAGTACTTC. Its protein product is CASSFSGGGVNLQYF.

This clonotype was observed at least ten times. The J gene is TRBJ2-3, the V gene TRBV5-1, with D uncertain. The V end was cut by 0 bases, the J end by 2 bases, with 4 bases between. This CDR3 contains 13 residues. Germline CDR1 is SGHRS and CDR2 is YFSETQ. The CDR3 DNA sequence: TGCGCCAGCAGCTTGGAAATCACAGATACGCAGTATTTT. Protein sequence: CASSLEITDTQYF.

This clonotype was seen repeatedly, ten times or more. The rearrangement uses TRBV20-1 and TRBJ2-7; no clear D. This CDR3 region has 12 residues. Trimming removed 0 bases at V and 5 bases at J, with 8 bases between. Germline assignment: CDR1 DFQATT and CDR2 SNEGSKA (reference sequence). The CDR3 region is CSAREDVHEQYF. The CDR3 DNA is TGCAGTGCTAGAGAGGATGTGCACGAGCAGTACTTC.

This clonotype has ten or more counts. The CDR3 is CASSQGGSPLHF. CDR3 DNA sequence: TGTGCCAGCAGCCAAGGGGGGTCACCCCTCCACTTT. The chain is built from TRBV6-5 and TRBJ1-6; TRBD1 is a possible D gene (6 bases). CDR3 length: 12 amino acids. CDR1 is MNHEY and CDR2 is SVGAGI in the germline V gene. Trimming left V 6 bases short and J 10 bases short, with 10 bases between.

This clonotype was counted between two and nine times. This chain's CDR3 is CASSVARSGAEAFF. CDR3 DNA sequence: TGTGCCAGCAGCGTAGCTCGGTCTGGGGCTGAAGCTTTCTTT. The chain uses TRBV9 and TRBJ1-1; D call uncertain. Germline-derived CDR1 and CDR2 are SGDLS and YYNGEE. The V end lost 0 bases, the J end lost 6 bases, and 12 bases lay between the germline ends. The CDR3 runs to 14 residues.

This clonotype was counted a few times. The V gene is TRBV6-5, the J gene TRBJ2-7, with 8 bases identical to TRBD2. With V trimmed by 4 bases and J by 6 bases, 5 bases remained unmatched. The CDR3 contains 13 residues. Germline CDR1 and CDR2: MNHEY and SVGAGI. The CDR3 sequence is CASSSLGRGEQYF. The CDR3 DNA sequence: TGTGCCAGCAGTTCCCTCGGGAGGGGCGAGCAGTACTTC.